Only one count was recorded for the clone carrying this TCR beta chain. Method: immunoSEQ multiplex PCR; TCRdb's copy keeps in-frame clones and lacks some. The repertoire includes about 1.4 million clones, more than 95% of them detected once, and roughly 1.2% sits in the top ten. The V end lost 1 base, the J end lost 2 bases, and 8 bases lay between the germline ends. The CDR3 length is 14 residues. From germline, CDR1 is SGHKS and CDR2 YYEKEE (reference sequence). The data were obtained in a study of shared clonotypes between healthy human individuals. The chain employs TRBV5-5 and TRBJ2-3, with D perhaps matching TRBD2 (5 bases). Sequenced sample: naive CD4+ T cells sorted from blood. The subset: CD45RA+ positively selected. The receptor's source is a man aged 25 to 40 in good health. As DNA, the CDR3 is TGTGCCAGCAGCTTGAGCCGGGACACAGATACGCAGTATTTT. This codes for CASSLSRDTDTQYF.